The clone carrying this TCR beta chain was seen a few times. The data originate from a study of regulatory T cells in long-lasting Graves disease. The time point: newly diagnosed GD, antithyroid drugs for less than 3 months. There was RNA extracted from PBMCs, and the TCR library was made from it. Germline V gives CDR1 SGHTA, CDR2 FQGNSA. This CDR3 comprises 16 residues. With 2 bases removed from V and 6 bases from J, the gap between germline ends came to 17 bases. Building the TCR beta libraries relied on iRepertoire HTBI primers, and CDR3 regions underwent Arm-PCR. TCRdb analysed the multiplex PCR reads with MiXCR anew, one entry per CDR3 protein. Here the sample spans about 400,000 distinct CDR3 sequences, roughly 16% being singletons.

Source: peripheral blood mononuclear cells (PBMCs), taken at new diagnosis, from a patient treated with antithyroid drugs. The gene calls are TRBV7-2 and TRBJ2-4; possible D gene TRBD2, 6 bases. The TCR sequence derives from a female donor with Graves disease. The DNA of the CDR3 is TGTGCCAGCAGCTTACCCCTCTGGCGGGATTTAAACATTCAGTACTTC. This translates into CASSLPLWRDLNIQYF. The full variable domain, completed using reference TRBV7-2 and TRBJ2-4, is GAGVSQSPSNKVTEKGKDVELRCDPISGHTALYWYRQSLGQGLEFLIYFQGNSAPDKSGLPSDRFSAERTGGSVSTLTIQRTQQEDSAVYLCASSLPLWRDLNIQYFGAGTRLSVL.